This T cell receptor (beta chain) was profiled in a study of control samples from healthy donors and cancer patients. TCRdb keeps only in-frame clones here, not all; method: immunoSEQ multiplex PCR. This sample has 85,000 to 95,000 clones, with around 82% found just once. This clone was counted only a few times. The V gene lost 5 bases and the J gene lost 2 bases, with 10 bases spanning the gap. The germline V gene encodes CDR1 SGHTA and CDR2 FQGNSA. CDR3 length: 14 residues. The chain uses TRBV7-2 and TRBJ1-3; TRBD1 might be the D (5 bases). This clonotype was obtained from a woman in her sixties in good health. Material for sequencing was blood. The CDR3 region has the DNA TGTGCCAGCAGCCCCTTGGGGGCTGGAAACACCATATATTTT. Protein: CASSPLGAGNTIYF.